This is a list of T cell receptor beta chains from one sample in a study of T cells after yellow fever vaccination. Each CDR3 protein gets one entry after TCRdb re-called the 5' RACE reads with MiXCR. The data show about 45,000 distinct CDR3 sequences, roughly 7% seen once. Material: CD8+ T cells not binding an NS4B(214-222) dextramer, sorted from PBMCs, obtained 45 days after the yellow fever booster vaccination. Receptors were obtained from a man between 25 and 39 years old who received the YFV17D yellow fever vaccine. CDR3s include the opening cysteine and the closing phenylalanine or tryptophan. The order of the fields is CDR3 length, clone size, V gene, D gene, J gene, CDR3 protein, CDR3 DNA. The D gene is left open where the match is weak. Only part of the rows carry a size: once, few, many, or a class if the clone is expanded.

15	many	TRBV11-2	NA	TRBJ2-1	CASSLSYGAYNEQFF	TGTGCCAGCAGCCTAAGTTATGGGGCCTACAATGAGCAGTTCTTC
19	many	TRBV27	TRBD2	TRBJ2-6	CASSLVSGSLRSGANVLTF	TGTGCCAGCAGCCTGGTTAGCGGGAGTCTAAGGTCTGGGGCCAACGTCCTGACTTTC
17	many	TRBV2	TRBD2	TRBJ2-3	CAALPRGGRLNTDTQYF	TGTGCCGCGCTCCCACGGGGGGGGAGATTAAACACAGATACGCAGTATTTT
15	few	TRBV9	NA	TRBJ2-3	CASSSQPFGTDTQYF	TGTGCCAGCAGCTCCCAGCCGTTTGGCACAGATACGCAGTATTTT
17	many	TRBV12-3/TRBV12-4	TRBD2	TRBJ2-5	CASSFEEREDLRETQYF	TGTGCCAGCAGTTTCGAGGAGCGGGAGGACCTCAGGGAGACCCAGTACTTC
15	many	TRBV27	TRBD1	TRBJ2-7	CASSLGTGAWGEQYF	TGTGCCAGCAGTCTCGGGACAGGGGCTTGGGGTGAGCAGTACTTC
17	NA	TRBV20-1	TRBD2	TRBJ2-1	CSASPGTSGSSYNEQFF	TGCAGTGCTTCTCCCGGGACTAGCGGGAGCTCCTACAATGAGCAGTTCTTC
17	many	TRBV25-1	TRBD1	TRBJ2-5	CASSDRDRGLGQETQYF	TGTGCCAGCAGTGACCGGGACAGGGGGCTGGGGCAAGAGACCCAGTACTTC
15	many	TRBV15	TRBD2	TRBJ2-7	CATGPELAGVYEQYF	TGTGCCACCGGTCCGGAGCTAGCGGGAGTTTACGAGCAGTACTTC
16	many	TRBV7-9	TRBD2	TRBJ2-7	CASSPPTGTSGYEQYF	TGTGCCAGCAGCCCACCCACAGGGACTAGCGGTTACGAGCAGTACTTC
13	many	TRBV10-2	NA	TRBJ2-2	CAIFGGNTGELFF	TGCGCCATCTTCGGGGGAAACACCGGGGAGCTGTTTTTT
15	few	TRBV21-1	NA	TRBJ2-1	CASSKQLHSYNEQFF	TGTGCCAGCAGCAAACAGCTGCACTCCTACAATGAGCAGTTCTTC
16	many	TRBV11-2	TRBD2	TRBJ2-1	CASSGGLAGGMNEQFF	TGTGCCAGCAGCGGTGGACTAGCGGGAGGTATGAATGAGCAGTTCTTC
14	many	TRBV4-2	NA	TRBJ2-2	CASSQDLLAGELFF	TGTGCCAGCAGCCAAGATCTCTTAGCCGGGGAGCTGTTTTTT
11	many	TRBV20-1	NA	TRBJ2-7	CSAIAVYEQYF	TGCAGTGCGATTGCGGTGTACGAGCAGTACTTC
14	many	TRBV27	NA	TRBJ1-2	CASRVTGRDYGYTF	TGTGCCAGCAGAGTTACAGGGCGAGACTATGGCTACACCTTC
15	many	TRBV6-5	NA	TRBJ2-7	CASSYSNGGDYEQYF	TGTGCCAGCAGTTACTCGAACGGGGGAGACTACGAGCAGTACTTC
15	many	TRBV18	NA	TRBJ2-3	CASSPGFSYTDTQYF	TGTGCCAGCTCACCAGGTTTTTCATACACAGATACGCAGTATTTT
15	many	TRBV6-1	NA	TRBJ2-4	CASSEGPGPGDIQYF	TGTGCCAGCAGCGAGGGTCCGGGACCCGGCGACATTCAGTACTTC
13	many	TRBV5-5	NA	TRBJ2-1	CASSFRQGLEQFF	TGTGCCAGCAGCTTCAGGCAAGGACTAGAGCAGTTCTTC
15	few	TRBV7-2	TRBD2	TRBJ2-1	CASSLASGSPYEQFF	TGTGCCAGCAGCTTAGCTAGCGGGAGCCCCTATGAGCAGTTCTTC
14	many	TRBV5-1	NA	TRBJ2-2	CASEYMPNTGELFF	TGCGCCAGCGAGTATATGCCGAACACCGGGGAGCTGTTTTTT
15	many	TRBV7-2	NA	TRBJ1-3	CASSQMGNSGNTIYF	TGTGCCAGCAGCCAGATGGGCAACTCTGGAAACACCATATATTTT
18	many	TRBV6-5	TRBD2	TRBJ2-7	CASSYSRVIAGGPDEQYF	TGTGCCAGCAGTTACTCGAGAGTGATAGCGGGAGGGCCGGACGAGCAGTACTTC
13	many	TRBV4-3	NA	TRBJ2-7	CASSQERAYEQYF	TGCGCCAGCAGCCAAGAACGTGCCTACGAGCAGTACTTC
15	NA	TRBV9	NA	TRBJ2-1	CASTGGGGTYNEQFF	TGTGCCAGCACCGGGGGTGGGGGAACCTACAATGAGCAGTTCTTC
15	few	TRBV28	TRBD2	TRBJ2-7	CASSLTSGSLYEQYF	TGTGCCAGCAGTTTGACTAGCGGGAGCCTTTACGAGCAGTACTTC
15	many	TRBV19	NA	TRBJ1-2	CASSLRTALDYGYTF	TGTGCCAGTAGTTTAAGGACGGCCTTGGACTATGGCTACACCTTC
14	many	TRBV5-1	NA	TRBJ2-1	CASSLDPEVNEQFF	TGCGCCAGCAGCTTGGACCCCGAGGTCAATGAGCAGTTCTTC
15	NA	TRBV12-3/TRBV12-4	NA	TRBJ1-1	CASSRTGRRNTEAFF	TGTGCCAGCAGTCGGACGGGACGCAGGAACACTGAAGCTTTCTTT
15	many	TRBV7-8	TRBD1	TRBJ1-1	CASSPVTGVNTEAFF	TGTGCCAGCAGCCCGGTGACAGGGGTGAACACTGAAGCTTTCTTT
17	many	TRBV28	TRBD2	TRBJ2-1	CASYHSPGTRLYNEQFF	TGTGCCAGCTACCACAGCCCCGGGACTAGGCTCTACAATGAGCAGTTCTTC
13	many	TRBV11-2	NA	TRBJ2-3	CASSLGRSDTQYF	TGTGCCAGCAGCTTAGGCCGTTCAGATACGCAGTATTTT
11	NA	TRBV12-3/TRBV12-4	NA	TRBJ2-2	CASSFPGELFF	TGTGCCAGCAGTTTCCCCGGGGAGCTGTTTTTT
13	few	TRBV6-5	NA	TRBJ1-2	CASSYDSNYGYTF	TGTGCCAGCAGTTACGACAGTAACTATGGCTACACCTTC
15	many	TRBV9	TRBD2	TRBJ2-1	CASSERTSGTGEQFF	TGTGCCAGCAGCGAACGGACTAGCGGGACTGGTGAGCAGTTCTTC
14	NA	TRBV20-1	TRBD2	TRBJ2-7	CSARGTSSGYEQYF	TGCAGTGCTAGAGGGACTAGCTCGGGCTACGAGCAGTACTTC
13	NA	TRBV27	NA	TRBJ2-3	CASRPRLLDTQYF	TGTGCCAGCAGACCCCGACTACTAGATACGCAGTATTTT
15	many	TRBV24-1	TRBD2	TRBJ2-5	CATSDTTSGKETQYF	TGTGCCACCAGTGATACGACTAGCGGGAAAGAGACCCAGTACTTC
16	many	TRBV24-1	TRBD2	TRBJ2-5	CATSDSGLGEKETQYF	TGTGCCACCAGTGATTCGGGACTAGGCGAGAAAGAGACCCAGTACTTC
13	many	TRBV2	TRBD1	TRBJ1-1	CASQTGANTEAFF	TGTGCCAGTCAGACAGGGGCGAACACTGAAGCTTTCTTT
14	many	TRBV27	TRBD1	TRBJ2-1	CASSTGQGYNEQFF	TGTGCCAGCAGTACGGGACAGGGCTACAATGAGCAGTTCTTC
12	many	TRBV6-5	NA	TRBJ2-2	CASSTQTGELFF	TGTGCCAGCAGTACCCAGACCGGGGAGCTGTTTTTT
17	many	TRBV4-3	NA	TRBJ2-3	CASSLTGGLSSTDTQYF	TGCGCCAGCAGCCTTACGGGGGGCCTCTCTAGCACAGATACGCAGTATTTT
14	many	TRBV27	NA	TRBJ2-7	CASSLGPGPYEQYF	TGTGCCAGCAGTTTGGGTCCAGGGCCCTACGAGCAGTACTTC
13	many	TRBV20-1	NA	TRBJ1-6	CSARDPGESPLHF	TGCAGTGCTAGAGATCCCGGGGAGTCACCCCTCCACTTT
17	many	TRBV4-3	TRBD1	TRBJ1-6	CASSQSDRGPYNSPLHF	TGCGCCAGCAGCCAATCGGACAGGGGCCCCTATAATTCACCCCTCCACTTT
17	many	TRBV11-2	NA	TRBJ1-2	CASSLSLATALVIGYTF	TGTGCCAGCAGCTTATCCCTTGCGACAGCTTTGGTAATCGGCTACACCTTC
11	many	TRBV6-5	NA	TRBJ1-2	CASSYGNGYTF	TGTGCCAGCAGTTACGGGAACGGCTACACCTTC
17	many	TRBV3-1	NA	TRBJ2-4	CASSQDRTGYSKNIQYF	TGTGCCAGCAGCCAAGACAGAACAGGGTACTCCAAAAACATTCAGTACTTC
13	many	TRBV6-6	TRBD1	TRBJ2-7	CASSWTGGDEQYF	TGTGCCAGCAGTTGGACAGGGGGGGACGAGCAGTACTTC
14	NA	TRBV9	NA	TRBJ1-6	CASSDREWNSPLHF	TGTGCCAGCAGCGACAGGGAGTGGAATTCACCCCTCCACTTT
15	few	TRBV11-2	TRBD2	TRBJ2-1	CASTREGLLGNEQFF	TGTGCCAGCACCAGGGAGGGCCTTCTGGGGAATGAGCAGTTCTTC
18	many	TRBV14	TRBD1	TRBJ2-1	CASSQDPDRAPGGDEQFF	TGTGCCAGCAGCCAAGACCCAGACAGGGCCCCCGGTGGGGATGAGCAGTTCTTC
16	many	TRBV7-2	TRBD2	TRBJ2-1	CASSEYGTSGSYEQFF	TGTGCCAGCAGCGAGTACGGGACTAGCGGGAGTTATGAGCAGTTCTTC
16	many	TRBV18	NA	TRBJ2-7	CASSPWPQTTPDEQYF	TGTGCCAGCTCACCGTGGCCTCAAACCACTCCGGACGAGCAGTACTTC
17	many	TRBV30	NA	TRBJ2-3	CAWSVRSEVDPTDTQYF	TGTGCCTGGAGTGTACGCTCAGAGGTTGACCCCACAGATACGCAGTATTTT
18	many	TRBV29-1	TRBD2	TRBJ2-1	CSAGATSGRAFSYNEQFF	TGCAGCGCCGGGGCGACTAGCGGGAGGGCCTTTTCCTACAATGAGCAGTTCTTC
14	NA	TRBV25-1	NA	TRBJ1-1	CASSTQGFDTEAFF	TGTGCCAGCAGTACCCAGGGGTTTGACACTGAAGCTTTCTTT